Below, 19 T cell receptor beta chains from the same sample are listed, as sequenced in a study of TIL therapy for anti-PD-1-resistant metastatic lung cancer. Sequencing used immunoSEQ v3. Measured with immunoSEQ multiplex PCR; TCRdb has only the in-frame clones, and not every one. The sample has under 65,000 clones, 75% to 85% seen once. The time point here: pre-treatment sample, taken before nivolumab and TIL therapy. Specimen: blood, collected at baseline. All receptors come from a person aged 25 to 85 with non-small cell lung cancer.

This clone was counted between two and nine times. The chain couples TRBV4-1 to TRBJ1-5; no reliable D call. The CDR3 is 14 amino acids. The germline V gene has CDR1 MGHRA and CDR2 YSYEKL. V shed 1 base and J shed 11 bases, with 15 bases lying between them. The CDR3 region is CASSQALNREAQHF. The CDR3 DNA reads TGCGCCAGCAGCCAAGCGCTCAACCGGGAGGCCCAGCATTTT.

J is TRBJ2-5 and V is TRBV6-2 or TRBV6-3; D ambiguous. Germline values: CDR1 MNHEY, CDR2 SVGEGT. CDR3 size: 13 residues. Trimming took off 0 bases at V and 7 bases at J, with 9 bases between the two ends. CDR3 residues: CASSYSDLGTQYF. CDR3 nucleotides: TGTGCCAGCAGTTACTCCGACCTGGGGACCCAGTACTTC.

The CDR3 here is CASSSLPGRTPGLAGNTGELFF. CDR3 DNA: TGTGCCAGCAGCTCCCTCCCGGGGAGGACGCCGGGACTAGCGGGGAACACCGGGGAGCTGTTTTTT. The chain combines TRBV7-7 with TRBJ2-2, with 12 nucleotides matching TRBD2. Unmatched junction bases numbered 19, after V lost 4 bases and J lost 1 base. This CDR3 has 22 residues. Germline CDR1 SSHAT, CDR2 FNYEAQ (reference sequence).

V is TRBV3-1 (or the pseudogene TRBV3-2) and J is TRBJ2-5, with D tentatively TRBD2 (5 bases). The V end lost 2 bases, the J end lost 2 bases, and 12 bases lay between the germline ends. The CDR3 loop spans 15 amino acids. CDR1 and CDR2 from the germline V gene are LGHDT and YNNKEL (reference sequence). In DNA, the CDR3 is TGTGCCAGCAGCCAAAGGCTGGAGGATCAAGAGACCCAGTACTTC. Encoded protein: CASSQRLEDQETQYF.

The gene calls are TRBV5-1 and TRBJ1-1; D is ambiguous. CDR3 size: 14 residues. Germline loops: CDR1 SGHRS, CDR2 YFSETQ. The V end lost 0 bases, the J end lost 1 base, and 7 bases lay between the germline ends. The CDR3 protein is CASSLASGNTEAFF. CDR3 nucleotides: TGCGCCAGCAGCTTGGCCAGTGGGAACACTGAAGCTTTCTTT.

The genes are TRBV11-2 and TRBJ1-2; 9 bases match TRBD1. Germline trimming cut 5 bases from V and 3 bases from J; bases unmatched to any gene: 7. In germline, CDR1 is SGHAT, CDR2 FQNNGV. The CDR3 is 15 residues long. CDR3 in DNA: TGTGCCAGCAGCGGCTACAGGGGGCGCGACTATGGCTACACCTTC. Translated, it gives CASSGYRGRDYGYTF.

In its sample, this clone was seen a few times. V usage is TRBV5-6 and J usage is TRBJ2-6; D ambiguous. Looked up from germline, CDR1 is SGHDT and CDR2 is YYEEEE. This CDR3 comprises 14 residues. With 0 bases removed from V and 0 bases from J, the gap between germline ends came to 1 base. CDR3 region: CASSLGSGANVLTF. DNA of the CDR3: TGTGCCAGCAGCTTGGGCTCTGGGGCCAACGTCCTGACTTTC.

The genes are TRBV30 and TRBJ1-4; D is unclear. Germline V gives CDR1 GTSNPN, CDR2 SVGIG (reference sequence). This CDR3 has 11 residues. Trimming took off 0 bases at V and 8 bases at J, with 4 bases between the two ends. CDR3 loop: CAWSVKEKLFF. In DNA form, the CDR3 reads TGTGCCTGGAGTGTGAAGGAAAAACTGTTTTTT.

The rearrangement uses TRBV19 and TRBJ1-4; 7 bases map to TRBD1. This CDR3 spans 17 amino acids. After removal of 5 bases from V and 0 bases from J, the junction contained 9 bases not matched to a gene. CDR1 is LNHDA and CDR2 is SQIVND in the germline V gene (reference sequence). The CDR3 nucleotides read TGTGCCAGTAGTCTGGGACAGACCCTTGCAACTAATGAAAAACTGTTTTTT. Its protein product is CASSLGQTLATNEKLFF.

The chain uses TRBV19 and TRBJ2-1, with 8 positions matching TRBD2. The CDR3 consists of 14 residues. Unmatched junction bases numbered 7, after V lost 10 bases and J lost 2 bases. Germline V lookup: CDR1 LNHDA, CDR2 SQIVND (reference sequence). The CDR3 spells CATWGRGAYNEQFF. The CDR3 bases are TGTGCCACCTGGGGGCGGGGGGCCTACAATGAGCAGTTCTTC.

This chain connects TRBV12-3 or TRBV12-4 to TRBJ2-7; TRBD1 is a possible D gene (6 bases). Between the trimmed V and J ends, which lost 7 bases and 0 bases, there was a span of 10 bases. This CDR3 region has 13 residues. The CDR3 reads CASNGQNSYEQYF. CDR3 sequence (DNA): TGTGCCAGCAACGGACAGAACTCCTACGAGCAGTACTTC.

The chain employs TRBV7-6 and TRBJ2-2; 8 bases are shared with TRBD1. The V gene end was trimmed by 7 bases and the J gene end by 5 bases; junction bases not matched to a gene: 18. There are 18 residues in the CDR3. CDR1 SGHVS and CDR2 FNYEAQ come from the germline V gene. The CDR3 loop reads CASTQKVAGTGVTGELFF. The CDR3 nucleotides read TGTGCCAGCACCCAAAAAGTAGCCGGGACAGGAGTTACCGGGGAGCTGTTTTTT.

This chain links TRBV28 with TRBJ1-2; D is unresolved. The V gene's germline CDR1 is MDHEN and CDR2 SYDVKM. This CDR3 region has 15 residues. V was trimmed by 1 base and J by 8 bases, leaving 17 bases between them. The CDR3 bases are TGTGCCAGCAGTTTATCGCCGAATCTCAGCGACGGCTACACCTTC. It translates to CASSLSPNLSDGYTF.

The chain is built from TRBV24-1 and TRBJ2-1; no clear D. Between the trimmed V and J ends, which lost 0 bases and 7 bases, there was a span of 6 bases. The CDR3 totals 13 residues. From germline, CDR1 is KGHDR and CDR2 SFDVKD. CDR3 sequence reads: CATSDLGRNEQFF. The CDR3 DNA is TGTGCCACCAGTGATTTGGGGCGGAATGAGCAGTTCTTC.

The gene calls are TRBV7-8 and TRBJ1-5, with unresolved D. The V end lost 1 base, the J end lost 7 bases, and 20 bases lay between the germline ends. This CDR3 comprises 17 residues. Germline CDR1 SGHVS, CDR2 FQNEAQ. CDR3 in DNA: TGTGCCAGCAGCTTAGGCGGTACGGGGAGTTTATACCAGCCCCAGCATTTT. Translating gives CASSLGGTGSLYQPQHF. Together with reference TRBV7-8 and TRBJ1-5, the CDR3 gives the full variable domain: GAGVSQSPRYKVAKRGQDVALRCDPISGHVSLFWYQQALGQGPEFLTYFQNEAQLDKSGLPSDRFFAERPEGSVSTLKIQRTQQEDSAVYLCASSLGGTGSLYQPQHFGDGTRLSIL.

Concerning this clone itself: In the same sample, other DNA sequences code for this CDR3. The chain couples TRBV7-3 to TRBJ2-2; D unclear. Trimming removed 2 bases at V and 6 bases at J, with 4 bases between. Germline-derived CDR1 and CDR2 are SGHTA and FQGTGA. CDR3 size: 12 residues. The CDR3 bases are TGTGCCAGCAGCTTAGGGGCCGGGGAGCTGTTTTTT. It specifies CASSLGAGELFF. The full variable domain, with the rest looked up from reference TRBV7-3 and TRBJ2-2, is GAGVSQTPSNKVTEKGKYVELRCDPISGHTALYWYRQSLGQGPEFLIYFQGTGAADDSGLPNDRFFAVRPEGSVSTLKIQRTERGDSAVYLCASSLGAGELFFGEGSRLTVL.

The chain joins TRBV19 to TRBJ2-7, with 11 bases fitting TRBD1. CDR1 and CDR2 (germline): LNHDA, SQIVND (reference sequence). Unmatched junction bases numbered 4, after V lost 6 bases and J lost 3 bases. The CDR3 length is 14 residues. The CDR3, as DNA: TGTGCCAGTAGCCCGGGACAGGGGGTCTACGAGCAGTACTTC. It encodes CASSPGQGVYEQYF.

The chain uses TRBV18 and TRBJ1-2; 10 bases align to TRBD1. Germline CDR1 KGHSH, CDR2 LQKENI. This CDR3 comprises 16 residues. V gave up 0 bases and J gave up 4 bases; unmatched junction bases: 5. The chain's CDR3 is CASSPPPGTGAYGYTF. DNA for the CDR3: TGTGCCAGCTCACCACCCCCCGGGACAGGGGCCTATGGCTACACCTTC.

This clone was found once. The chain couples TRBV4-3 to TRBJ1-4; D ambiguous. Trimming shortened V by 4 bases and J by 4 bases, and 10 bases separated the two germline ends. CDR1 and CDR2 (germline): LGHNA, YSLEER. CDR3 length: 14 amino acids. For the CDR3, the DNA is TGCGCCAGCAGCCCTAAACCGGATAATGAAAAACTGTTTTTT. Amino acid sequence: CASSPKPDNEKLFF.